The clone carrying this T cell receptor (beta chain) is medium-sized (0.01 to 0.1%) by share. Its target is unknown. This CDR3 comprises 15 residues. Germline V gene data show CDR1 as SGHNT and CDR2 as YYREEE (reference sequence). V shed 4 bases and J 4 bases; nucleotides not matched to a gene: 5. PCR used 60 Vbeta primers and 13 Jbeta primers. The assay was immunoSEQ multiplex PCR, and TCRdb's table has in-frame clones only and misses some. The sample carries over 80,000 clones, 73% recorded once. The data were obtained in a study of cytomegalovirus exposure and HLA in healthy donors. Study observations and caveats: The classifier reportedly diagnosed cytomegalovirus status with high specificity and sensitivity.

The receptor was derived from a man aged 40-49 years in good health and CMV-seronegative. Sequencing was performed on PBMCs. V is TRBV5-4 and J is TRBJ2-1; 10 bases match TRBD2. The CDR3 DNA sequence: TGTGCCAGCAGCATGACTAGCGGGTCATACAATGAGCAGTTCTTC. Its translation is CASSMTSGSYNEQFF.